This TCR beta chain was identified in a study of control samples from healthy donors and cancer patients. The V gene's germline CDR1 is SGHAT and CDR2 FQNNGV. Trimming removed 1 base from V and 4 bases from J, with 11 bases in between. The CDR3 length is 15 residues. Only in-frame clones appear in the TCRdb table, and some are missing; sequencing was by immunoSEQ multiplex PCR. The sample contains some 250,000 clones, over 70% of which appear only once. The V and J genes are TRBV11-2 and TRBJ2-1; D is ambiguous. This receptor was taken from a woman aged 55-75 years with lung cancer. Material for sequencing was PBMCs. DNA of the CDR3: TGTGCCAGCAGCTTAGGGCGGACGTATTACAATGAGCAGTTCTTC. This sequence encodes CASSLGRTYYNEQFF.